What follows are 12 T cell receptor beta chains derived from one specimen sequenced in a study of T cell repertoires in cytomegalovirus infection. No cognate antigen is known for these TCRs. TCRdb processed the reads anew with MiXCR; each CDR3 protein has one entry. The sample consists of 200,000 or so distinct CDR3 sequences, about 39% of them appearing once. Source: CD8+ T cells from cultured PBMCs, taken from culture after CMV antigen stimulation. The receptor source for this set is a human donor in good health (CMV status not recorded). Some clones in this sample may be carry-over from other donors' samples.

V is TRBV13 and J is TRBJ2-7; D tentatively reads TRBD1 or TRBD2 (7 bases each). From germline, CDR1 is PRHDT and CDR2 FYEKMQ (reference sequence). Trimming cost V 5 bases and J 2 bases, with 13 bases left between them. CDR3 size: 14 residues. The DNA of the CDR3 is TGTGCCAGCAGCCGAGGGAGGGGGCCCTACGAGCAGTACTTC. Amino acid sequence: CASSRGRGPYEQYF. The full variable domain, with the rest looked up from reference TRBV13 and TRBJ2-7, is AAGVIQSPRHLIKEKRETATLKCYPIPRHDTVYWYQQGPGQDPQFLISFYEKMQSDKGSIPDRFSAQQFSDYHSELNMSSLELGDSALYFCASSRGRGPYEQYFGPGTRLTVT.

The gene calls are TRBV11-2 and TRBJ1-1; D gene ambiguous. CDR3 length equals 15 residues. Trimming pared 1 base from V and 3 bases from J, leaving 12 bases between. Germline V CDR1 and CDR2: SGHAT, FQNNGV. CDR3 loop: CASSLGNRLDTEAFF. Here the CDR3 DNA reads TGTGCCAGCAGCTTAGGGAATAGATTAGACACTGAAGCTTTCTTT.

The chain joins TRBV11-2 to TRBJ2-2; D is unclear. The CDR3 runs to 16 residues. The V end was cut by 1 base, the J end by 2 bases, with 11 bases between. Germline loops: CDR1 SGHAT, CDR2 FQNNGV. The CDR3 DNA is TGTGCCAGCAGCTTAGTTGCCAGAAAAAACACCGGGGAGCTGTTTTTT. Translated, it gives CASSLVARKNTGELFF.

This chain links TRBV12-3 or TRBV12-4 with TRBJ1-5, with 7 bases aligning to TRBD1. This CDR3 region has 14 residues. The ends lost 3 bases at V and 6 bases at J; junction bases unmatched: 5. For the CDR3, the DNA is TGTGCCAGCAGTTTCTGGCAGGGGGGTCAGCCCCAGCATTTT. Its translation is CASSFWQGGQPQHF.

Here the CDR3 reads CASSGNRDSNYGYTF. CDR3 sequence (DNA): TGTGCCAGCAGCGGTAACAGGGACTCTAACTATGGCTACACCTTC. The V call is TRBV7-9, the J call TRBJ1-2; perhaps TRBD1 as D (6 bases). The CDR3 covers 15 residues. Trimming cost V 5 bases and J 0 bases, with 13 bases left between them. The V gene's germline CDR1 is SEHNR and CDR2 FQNEAQ (reference sequence). The full variable domain, completed using reference TRBV7-9 and TRBJ1-2, is DTGVSQNPRHKITKRGQNVTFRCDPISEHNRLYWYRQTLGQGPEFLTYFQNEAQLEKSRLLSDRFSAERPKGSFSTLEIQRTEQGDSAMYLCASSGNRDSNYGYTFGSGTRLTVV.

The V call is TRBV20-1, the J call TRBJ2-1; D unclear. CDR1 and CDR2 (germline): DFQATT, SNEGSKA (reference sequence). The CDR3 is 14 residues long. Trimming took off 5 bases at V and 0 bases at J, with 11 bases between the two ends. CDR3 loop: CSALTESSYNEQFF. The DNA for the CDR3 is TGCAGTGCTTTGACCGAAAGCTCCTACAATGAGCAGTTCTTC.

The rearrangement links TRBV7-8 to TRBJ1-1, with 7 positions matching TRBD1. Looked up from germline, CDR1 is SGHVS and CDR2 is FQNEAQ. The CDR3 is 15 amino acids. V lost 5 bases to trimming and J lost 1 base; unmatched junction nucleotides: 7. In nucleotides, the CDR3 is TGTGCCAGCAGCCCCACCACAGGGGCGAACACTGAAGCTTTCTTT. It specifies CASSPTTGANTEAFF.

This clonotype was seen a few times. This rearrangement joins TRBV7-8 to TRBJ2-7, with D perhaps matching TRBD1 (6 bases). Trimming removed 4 bases from V and 6 bases from J, with 16 bases in between. Germline assignment: CDR1 SGHVS and CDR2 FQNEAQ. This CDR3 has 14 residues. The CDR3 DNA is TGTGCCAGCAGCTCCCCTTTTACAGGGCGCGAGCAGTACTTC. The encoded protein is CASSSPFTGREQYF.

This clonotype was found a few times. The genes are TRBV29-1 and TRBJ2-1; weak D call: TRBD2 (6 bases). The CDR3 covers 13 residues. V shed 4 bases and J shed 1 base, with 8 bases lying between them. Germline lookup yields CDR1 SQVTM and CDR2 ANQGSEA. The CDR3 reads CSVVAVSYNEQFF. CDR3 DNA sequence: TGCAGCGTTGTAGCGGTGTCCTACAATGAGCAGTTCTTC.

The chain recombines TRBV29-1 with TRBJ2-5, with 7 bases fitting TRBD1. The V segment lost 5 bases and the J segment 6 bases; nucleotides outside the gene matches: 6. CDR3 length equals 12 residues. Germline CDR1 reads SQVTM; CDR2 reads ANQGSEA. This chain's CDR3 is CSVPTGSKTQYF. As DNA, the CDR3 is TGCAGCGTTCCGACAGGGTCGAAGACCCAGTACTTC.

This clonotype appeared a single time. Given the absence of the conserved phenylalanine or tryptophan at the CDR3 end, a read error is likely. It is unclear where the CDR3 begins or ends on the DNA, so no DNA is shown, and the CDR3 is as TCRdb lists it. V and J are TRBV12-5 and TRBJ1-5; TRBD1 was called by the table and not checked on the DNA. The CDR3 is made up of 11 amino acids, end residues included. CDR1 and CDR2 (germline): LGHNT, FRNRAP. The CDR3: CASALETWLGV.

The chain employs TRBV6-6 and TRBJ1-5; D unresolved. CDR1 MNHNY and CDR2 SVGAGI come from the germline V gene (reference sequence). The CDR3 runs to 16 residues. Trimming stripped 0 bases from V and 4 bases from J, with 13 bases between. In nucleotides, the CDR3 is TGTGCCAGCAGTTACTCGCCCGTTCCGCATAATCAGCCCCAGCATTTT. It translates to CASSYSPVPHNQPQHF.